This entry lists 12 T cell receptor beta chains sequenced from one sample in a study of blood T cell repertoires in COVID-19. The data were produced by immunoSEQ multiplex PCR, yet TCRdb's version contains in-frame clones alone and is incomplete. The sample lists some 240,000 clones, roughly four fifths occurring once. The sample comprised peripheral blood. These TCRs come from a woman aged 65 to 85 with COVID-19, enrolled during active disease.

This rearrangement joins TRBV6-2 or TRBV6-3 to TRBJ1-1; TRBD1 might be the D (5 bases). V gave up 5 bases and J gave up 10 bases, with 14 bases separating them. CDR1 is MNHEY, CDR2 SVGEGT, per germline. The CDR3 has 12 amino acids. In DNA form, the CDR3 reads TGTGCCAGCAGTCCGCCGGCAGGGTTAGCTTTCTTT. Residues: CASSPPAGLAFF.

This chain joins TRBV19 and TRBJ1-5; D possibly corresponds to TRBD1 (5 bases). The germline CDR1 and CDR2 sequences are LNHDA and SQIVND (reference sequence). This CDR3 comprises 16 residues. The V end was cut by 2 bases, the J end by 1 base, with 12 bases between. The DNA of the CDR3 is TGTGCCAGTAGTATAAACAGGTCGTGGAGCAATCAGCCCCAGCATTTT. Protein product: CASSINRSWSNQPQHF. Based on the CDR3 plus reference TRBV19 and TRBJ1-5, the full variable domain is DGGITQSPKYLFRKEGQNVTLSCEQNLNHDAMYWYRQDPGQGLRLIYYSQIVNDFQKGDIAEGYSVSREKKESFPLTVTSAQKNPTAFYLCASSINRSWSNQPQHFGDGTRLSIL.

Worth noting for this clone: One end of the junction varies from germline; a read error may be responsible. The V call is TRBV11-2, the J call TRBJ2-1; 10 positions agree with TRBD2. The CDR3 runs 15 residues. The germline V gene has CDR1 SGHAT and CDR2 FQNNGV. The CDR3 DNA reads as TGTGCCAGCAGTTTAGCGGGAGGATCCTACAATGAGCAGTTCTTC. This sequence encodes CASSLAGGSYNEQFF. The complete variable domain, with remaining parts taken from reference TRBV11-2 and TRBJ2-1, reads EAGVAQSPRYKIIEKRQSVAFWCNPISGHATLYWYQQILGQGPKLLIQFQNNGVVDDSQLPKDRFSAERLKGVDSTLKIQPAKLEDSAVYLCASSLAGGSYNEQFFGPGTRLTVL.

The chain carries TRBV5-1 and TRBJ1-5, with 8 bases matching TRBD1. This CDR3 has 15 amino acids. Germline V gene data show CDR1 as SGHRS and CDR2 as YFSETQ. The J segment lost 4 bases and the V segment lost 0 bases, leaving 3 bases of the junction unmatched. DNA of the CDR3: TGCGCCAGCAGCTTGGACAGGGGGGGAAATCAGCCCCAGCATTTT. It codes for CASSLDRGGNQPQHF.

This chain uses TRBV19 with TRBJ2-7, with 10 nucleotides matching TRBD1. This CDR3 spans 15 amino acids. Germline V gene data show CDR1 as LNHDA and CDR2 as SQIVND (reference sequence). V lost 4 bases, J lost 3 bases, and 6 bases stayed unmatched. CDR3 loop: CASSTTRTGGYEQYF. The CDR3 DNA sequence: TGTGCCAGTAGTACGACTCGGACAGGGGGCTACGAGCAGTACTTC.

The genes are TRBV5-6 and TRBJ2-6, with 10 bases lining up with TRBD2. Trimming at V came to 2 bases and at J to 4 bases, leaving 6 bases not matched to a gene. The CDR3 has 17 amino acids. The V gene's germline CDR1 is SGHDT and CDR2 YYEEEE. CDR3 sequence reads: CASSFPAGGGGANVLTF. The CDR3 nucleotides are TGTGCCAGCAGCTTTCCAGCGGGAGGGGGCGGGGCCAACGTCCTGACTTTC.

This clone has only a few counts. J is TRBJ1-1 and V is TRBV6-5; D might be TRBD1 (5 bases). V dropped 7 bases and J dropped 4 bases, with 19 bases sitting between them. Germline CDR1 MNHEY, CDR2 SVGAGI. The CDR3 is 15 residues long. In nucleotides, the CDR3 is TGTGCCAGCATCCCCGTGCAGGGTGTTGTCACTGAAGCTTTCTTT. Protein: CASIPVQGVVTEAFF.

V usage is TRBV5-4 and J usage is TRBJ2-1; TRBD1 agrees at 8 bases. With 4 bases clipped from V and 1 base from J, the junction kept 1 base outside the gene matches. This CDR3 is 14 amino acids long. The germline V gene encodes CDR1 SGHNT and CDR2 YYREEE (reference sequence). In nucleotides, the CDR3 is TGTGCCAGCAGCCGGACAGGGTCCTACAATGAGCAGTTCTTC. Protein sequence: CASSRTGSYNEQFF.

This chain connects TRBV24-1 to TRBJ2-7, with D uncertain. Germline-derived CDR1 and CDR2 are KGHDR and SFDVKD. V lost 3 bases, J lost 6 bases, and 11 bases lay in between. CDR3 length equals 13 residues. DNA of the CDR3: TGTGCCACCAGTGATCCGAGTTTACGCGAGCAGTACTTC. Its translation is CATSDPSLREQYF.

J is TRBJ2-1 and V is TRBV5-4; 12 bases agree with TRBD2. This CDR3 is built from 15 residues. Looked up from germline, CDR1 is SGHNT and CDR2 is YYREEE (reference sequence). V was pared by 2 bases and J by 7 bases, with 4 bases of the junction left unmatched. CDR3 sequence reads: CASSLGLAGGNEQFF. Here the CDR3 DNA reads TGTGCCAGCAGCTTAGGGCTAGCGGGAGGGAATGAGCAGTTCTTC.

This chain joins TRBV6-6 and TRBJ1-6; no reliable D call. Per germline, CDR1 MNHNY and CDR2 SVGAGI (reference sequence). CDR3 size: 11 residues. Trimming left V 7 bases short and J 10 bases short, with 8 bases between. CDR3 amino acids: CASTAASPLHF. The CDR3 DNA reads TGTGCCAGCACCGCGGCCTCACCCCTCCACTTT.

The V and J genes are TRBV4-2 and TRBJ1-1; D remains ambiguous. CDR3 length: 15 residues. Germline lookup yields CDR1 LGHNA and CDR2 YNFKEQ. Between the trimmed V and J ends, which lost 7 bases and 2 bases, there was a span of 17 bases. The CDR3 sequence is CASTRTTGLNTEAFF. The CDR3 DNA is TGTGCCAGCACCCGCACAACGGGTCTTAACACTGAAGCTTTCTTT.